This TCR beta chain was sequenced during a study of early stage breast cancer tumors. Method: immunoSEQ multiplex PCR; TCRdb's copy keeps in-frame clones and lacks some. Among about 46,000 clones listed, about three quarters were seen once. This CDR3 region has 14 residues. Germline-derived CDR1 and CDR2 are KGHSH and LQKENI. The V and J ends lost 6 bases and 4 bases, in that order; junction bases with no gene match: 4. Sequences were obtained from blood. This chain uses TRBV18 with TRBJ2-2; 8 bases agree with TRBD1. The TCR comes from a person in their forties with breast cancer. CDR3 coding DNA: TGTGCCAGCTCTGGACAGGGCAGCACCGGGGAGCTGTTTTTT. Its translation is CASSGQGSTGELFF.